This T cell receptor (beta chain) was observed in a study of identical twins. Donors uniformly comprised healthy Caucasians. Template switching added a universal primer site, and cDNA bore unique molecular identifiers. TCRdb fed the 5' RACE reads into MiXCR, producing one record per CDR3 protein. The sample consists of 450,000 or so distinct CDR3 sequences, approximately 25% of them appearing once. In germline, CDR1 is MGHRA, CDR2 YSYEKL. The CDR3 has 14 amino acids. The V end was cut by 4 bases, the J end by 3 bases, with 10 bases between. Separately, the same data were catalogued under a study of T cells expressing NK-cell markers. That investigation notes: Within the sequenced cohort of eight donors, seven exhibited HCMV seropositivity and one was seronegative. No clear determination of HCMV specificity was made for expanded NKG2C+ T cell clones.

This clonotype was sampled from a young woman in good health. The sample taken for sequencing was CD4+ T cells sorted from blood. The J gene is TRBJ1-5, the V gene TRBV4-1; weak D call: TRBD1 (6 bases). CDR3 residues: CASSRGGANQPQHF. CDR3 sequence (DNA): TGCGCCAGCAGCCGCGGGGGCGCCAATCAGCCCCAGCATTTT.